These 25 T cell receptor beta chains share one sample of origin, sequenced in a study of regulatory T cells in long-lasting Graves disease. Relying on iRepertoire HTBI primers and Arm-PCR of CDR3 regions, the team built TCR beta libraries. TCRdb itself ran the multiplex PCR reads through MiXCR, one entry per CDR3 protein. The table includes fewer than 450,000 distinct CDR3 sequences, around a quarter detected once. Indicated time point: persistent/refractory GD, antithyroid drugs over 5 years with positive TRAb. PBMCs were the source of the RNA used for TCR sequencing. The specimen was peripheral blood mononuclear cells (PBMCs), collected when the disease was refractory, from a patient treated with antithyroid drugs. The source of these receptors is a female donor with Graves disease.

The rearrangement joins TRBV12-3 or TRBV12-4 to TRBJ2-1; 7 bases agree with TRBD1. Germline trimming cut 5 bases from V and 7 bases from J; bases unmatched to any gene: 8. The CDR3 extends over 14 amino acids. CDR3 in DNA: TGTGCCAGCAGTAGACCGGGACAGTCTAATGAGCAGTTCTTC. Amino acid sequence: CASSRPGQSNEQFF.

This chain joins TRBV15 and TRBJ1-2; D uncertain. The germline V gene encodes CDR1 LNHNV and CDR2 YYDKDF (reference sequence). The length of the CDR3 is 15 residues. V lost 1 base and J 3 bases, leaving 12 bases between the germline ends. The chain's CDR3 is CATSRGLETYYGYTF. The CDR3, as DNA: TGTGCCACCAGCAGAGGGCTGGAAACTTACTATGGCTACACCTTC.

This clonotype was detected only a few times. CDR3 sequence (DNA): TGTGCCAGCAATACTTCGGGACGGGAAGCCTACGAGCAGTACTTC. This sequence encodes CASNTSGREAYEQYF. The chain links TRBV28 to TRBJ2-7; possibly TRBD1 or TRBD2 for D (5 bases each). The CDR3 runs 15 residues. Germline V gene lookup returns CDR1 MDHEN and CDR2 SYDVKM. Trimming took 7 bases from V and 2 from J, leaving 18 bases between them.

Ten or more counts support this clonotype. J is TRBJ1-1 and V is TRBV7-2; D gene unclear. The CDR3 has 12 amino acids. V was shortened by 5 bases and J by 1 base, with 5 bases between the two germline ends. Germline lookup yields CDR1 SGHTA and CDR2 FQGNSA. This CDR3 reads CASSQENTEAFF. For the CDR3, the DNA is TGTGCCAGCAGCCAGGAGAACACTGAAGCTTTCTTT.

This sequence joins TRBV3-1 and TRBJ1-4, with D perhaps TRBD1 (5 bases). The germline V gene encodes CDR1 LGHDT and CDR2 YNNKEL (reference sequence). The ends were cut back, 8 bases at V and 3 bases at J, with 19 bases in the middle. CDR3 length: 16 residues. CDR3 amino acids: CASGKTRGSANEKLFF. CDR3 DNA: TGTGCCAGCGGGAAGACGAGGGGCTCGGCTAATGAAAAACTGTTTTTT.

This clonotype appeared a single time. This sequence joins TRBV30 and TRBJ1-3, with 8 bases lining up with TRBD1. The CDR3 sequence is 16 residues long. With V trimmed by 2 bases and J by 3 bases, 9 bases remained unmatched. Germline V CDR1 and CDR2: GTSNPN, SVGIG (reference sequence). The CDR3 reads CAWSTGQGAGGNTIYF. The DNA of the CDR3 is TGTGCCTGGAGTACAGGGCAGGGGGCGGGTGGAAACACCATATATTTT.

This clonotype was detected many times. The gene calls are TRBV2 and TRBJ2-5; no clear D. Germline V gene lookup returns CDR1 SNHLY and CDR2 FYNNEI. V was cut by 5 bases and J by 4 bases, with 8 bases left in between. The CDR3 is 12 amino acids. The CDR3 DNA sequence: TGTGCCAGCAGTTGGTCGGCAGAGACCCAGTACTTC. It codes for CASSWSAETQYF.

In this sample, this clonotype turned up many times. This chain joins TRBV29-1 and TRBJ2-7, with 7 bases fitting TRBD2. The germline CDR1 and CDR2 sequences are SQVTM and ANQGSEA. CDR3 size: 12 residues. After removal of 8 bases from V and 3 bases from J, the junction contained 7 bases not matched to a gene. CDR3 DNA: TGCAGCCGCGGGAGAATCAACTACGAGCAGTACTTC. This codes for CSRGRINYEQYF.

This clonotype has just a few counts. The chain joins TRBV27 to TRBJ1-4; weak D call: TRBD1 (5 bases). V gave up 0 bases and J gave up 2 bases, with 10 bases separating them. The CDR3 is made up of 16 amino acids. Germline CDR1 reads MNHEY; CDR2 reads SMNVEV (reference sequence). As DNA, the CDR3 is TGTGCCAGCAGTTTATCGGGAGGGACGACTAATGAAAAACTGTTTTTT. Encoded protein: CASSLSGGTTNEKLFF.

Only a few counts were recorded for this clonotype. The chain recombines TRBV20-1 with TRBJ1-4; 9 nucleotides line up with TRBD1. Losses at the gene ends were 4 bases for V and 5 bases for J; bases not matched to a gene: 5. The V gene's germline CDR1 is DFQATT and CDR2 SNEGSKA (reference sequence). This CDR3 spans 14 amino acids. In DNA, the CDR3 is TGCAGTGCTAAAGATACAGGGGGCAATGAAAAACTGTTTTTT. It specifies CSAKDTGGNEKLFF.

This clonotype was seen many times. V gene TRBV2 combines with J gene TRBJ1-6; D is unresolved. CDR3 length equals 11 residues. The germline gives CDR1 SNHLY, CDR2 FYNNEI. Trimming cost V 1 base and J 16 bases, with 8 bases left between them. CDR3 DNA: TGTGCCAGCAGTGAAGGTGTGACTCTCCACTTT. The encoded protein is CASSEGVTLHF. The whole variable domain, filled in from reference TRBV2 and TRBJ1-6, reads EPEVTQTPSHQVTQMGQEVILRCVPISNHLYFYWYRQILGQKVEFLVSFYNNEISEKSEIFDDQFSVERPDGSNFTLKIRSTKLEDSAMYFCASSEGVTLHFGNGTRLTVT.

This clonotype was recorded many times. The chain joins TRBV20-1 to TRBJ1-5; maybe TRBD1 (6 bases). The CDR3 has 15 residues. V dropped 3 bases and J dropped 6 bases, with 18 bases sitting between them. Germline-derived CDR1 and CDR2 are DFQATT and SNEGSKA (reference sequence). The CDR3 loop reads CSASPSGRGGQPQHF. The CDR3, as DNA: TGCAGTGCTAGTCCCTCGGGCAGGGGTGGTCAGCCCCAGCATTTT.

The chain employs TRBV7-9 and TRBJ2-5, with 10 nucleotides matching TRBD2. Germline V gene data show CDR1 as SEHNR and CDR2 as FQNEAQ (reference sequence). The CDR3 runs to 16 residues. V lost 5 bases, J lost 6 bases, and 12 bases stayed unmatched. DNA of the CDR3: TGTGCCAGCAGCCTCGGAGCGGGAGGGCCTTCGAAGACCCAGTACTTC. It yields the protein CASSLGAGGPSKTQYF.

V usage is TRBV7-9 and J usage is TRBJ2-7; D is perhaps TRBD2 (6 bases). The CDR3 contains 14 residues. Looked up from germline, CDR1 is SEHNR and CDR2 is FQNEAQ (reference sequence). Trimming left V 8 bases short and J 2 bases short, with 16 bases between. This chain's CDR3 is CASGVGGGAYEQYF. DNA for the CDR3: TGTGCCAGCGGGGTTGGGGGAGGAGCCTACGAGCAGTACTTC.

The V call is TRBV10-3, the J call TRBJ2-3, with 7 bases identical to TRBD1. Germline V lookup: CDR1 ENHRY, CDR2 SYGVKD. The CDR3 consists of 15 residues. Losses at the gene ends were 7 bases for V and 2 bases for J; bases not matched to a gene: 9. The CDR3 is CAITRTGTDTDTQYF. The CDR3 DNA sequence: TGTGCCATCACTAGAACCGGGACAGACACAGATACGCAGTATTTT.

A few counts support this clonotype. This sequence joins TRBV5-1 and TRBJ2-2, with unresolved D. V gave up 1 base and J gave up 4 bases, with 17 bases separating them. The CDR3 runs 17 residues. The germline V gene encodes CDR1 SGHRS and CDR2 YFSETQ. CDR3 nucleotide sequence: TGCGCCAGCAGCTTGTTTAGTATAGCCGCGAGCACCGGGGAGCTGTTTTTT. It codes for CASSLFSIAASTGELFF.

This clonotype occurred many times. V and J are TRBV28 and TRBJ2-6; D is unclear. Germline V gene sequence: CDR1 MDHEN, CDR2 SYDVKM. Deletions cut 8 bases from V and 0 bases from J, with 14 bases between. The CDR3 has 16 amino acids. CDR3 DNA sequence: TGTGCCAGCTCAAAATCCAGCAGCTCTGGGGCCAACGTCCTGACTTTC. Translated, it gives CASSKSSSSGANVLTF.

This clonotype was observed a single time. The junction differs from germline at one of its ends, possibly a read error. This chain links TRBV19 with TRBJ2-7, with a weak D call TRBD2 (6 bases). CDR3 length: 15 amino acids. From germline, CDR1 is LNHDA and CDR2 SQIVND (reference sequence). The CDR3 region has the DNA TGTGCCAGTAGTACCCTAGCGCAAAGCTCCTACGGGCAGTACTTC. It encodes CASSTLAQSSYGQYF. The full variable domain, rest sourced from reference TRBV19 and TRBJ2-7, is DGGITQSPKYLFRKEGQNVTLSCEQNLNHDAMYWYRQDPGQGLRLIYYSQIVNDFQKGDIAEGYSVSREKKESFPLTVTSAQKNPTAFYLCASSTLAQSSYGQYFGPGTRLTVT.

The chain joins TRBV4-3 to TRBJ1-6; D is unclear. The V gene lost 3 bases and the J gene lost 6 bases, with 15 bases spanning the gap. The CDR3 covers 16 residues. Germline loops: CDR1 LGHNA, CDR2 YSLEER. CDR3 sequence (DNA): TGCGCCAGCAGCCAGGCCTTGGGGATTGGTAATTCACCCCTCCACTTT. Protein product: CASSQALGIGNSPLHF.

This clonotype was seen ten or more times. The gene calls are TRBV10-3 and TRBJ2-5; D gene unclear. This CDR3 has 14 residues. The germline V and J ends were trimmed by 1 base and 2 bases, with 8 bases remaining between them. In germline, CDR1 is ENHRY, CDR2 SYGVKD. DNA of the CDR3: TGTGCCATCAGTGAGTGGCCAGATCAAGAGACCCAGTACTTC. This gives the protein CAISEWPDQETQYF.

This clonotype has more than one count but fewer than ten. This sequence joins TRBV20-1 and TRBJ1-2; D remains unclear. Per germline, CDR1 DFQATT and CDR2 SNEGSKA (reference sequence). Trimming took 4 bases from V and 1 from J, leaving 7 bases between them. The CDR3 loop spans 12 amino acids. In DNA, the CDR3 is TGCAGTGCTAATAAAAATAACTATGGCTACACCTTC. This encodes CSANKNNYGYTF.

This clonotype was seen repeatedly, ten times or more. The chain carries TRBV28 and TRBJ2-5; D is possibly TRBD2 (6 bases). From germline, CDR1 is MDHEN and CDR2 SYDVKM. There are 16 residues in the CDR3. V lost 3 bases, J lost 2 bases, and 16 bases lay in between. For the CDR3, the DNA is TGTGCCAGCAGTTTCTTTCGGGGGTCGCCTCAAGAGACCCAGTACTTC. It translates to CASSFFRGSPQETQYF.

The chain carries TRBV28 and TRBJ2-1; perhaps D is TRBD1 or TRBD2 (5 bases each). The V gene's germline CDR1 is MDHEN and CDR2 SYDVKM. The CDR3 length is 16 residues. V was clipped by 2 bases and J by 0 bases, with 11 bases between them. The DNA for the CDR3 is TGTGCCAGCAGTTTAGGGACGCAGAGCTCCTACAATGAGCAGTTCTTC. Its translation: CASSLGTQSSYNEQFF. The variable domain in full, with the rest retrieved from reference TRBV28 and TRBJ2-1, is DVKVTQSSRYLVKRTGEKVFLECVQDMDHENMFWYRQDPGLGLRLIYFSYDVKMKEKGDIPEGYSVSREKKERFSLILESASTNQTSMYLCASSLGTQSSYNEQFFGPGTRLTVL.

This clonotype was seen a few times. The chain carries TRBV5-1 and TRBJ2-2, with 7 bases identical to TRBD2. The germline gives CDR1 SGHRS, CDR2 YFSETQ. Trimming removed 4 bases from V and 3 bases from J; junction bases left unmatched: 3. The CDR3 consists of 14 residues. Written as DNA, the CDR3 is TGCGCCAGCAGCGTGGGACTACACACCGGGGAGCTGTTTTTT. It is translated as CASSVGLHTGELFF.

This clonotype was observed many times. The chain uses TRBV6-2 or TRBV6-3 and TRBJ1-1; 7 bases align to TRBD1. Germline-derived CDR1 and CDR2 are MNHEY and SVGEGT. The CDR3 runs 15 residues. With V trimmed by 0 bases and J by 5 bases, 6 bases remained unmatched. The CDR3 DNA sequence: TGTGCCAGCAGTTACTCGGCAGGGGGAAAAACTGAAGCTTTCTTT. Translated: CASSYSAGGKTEAFF.